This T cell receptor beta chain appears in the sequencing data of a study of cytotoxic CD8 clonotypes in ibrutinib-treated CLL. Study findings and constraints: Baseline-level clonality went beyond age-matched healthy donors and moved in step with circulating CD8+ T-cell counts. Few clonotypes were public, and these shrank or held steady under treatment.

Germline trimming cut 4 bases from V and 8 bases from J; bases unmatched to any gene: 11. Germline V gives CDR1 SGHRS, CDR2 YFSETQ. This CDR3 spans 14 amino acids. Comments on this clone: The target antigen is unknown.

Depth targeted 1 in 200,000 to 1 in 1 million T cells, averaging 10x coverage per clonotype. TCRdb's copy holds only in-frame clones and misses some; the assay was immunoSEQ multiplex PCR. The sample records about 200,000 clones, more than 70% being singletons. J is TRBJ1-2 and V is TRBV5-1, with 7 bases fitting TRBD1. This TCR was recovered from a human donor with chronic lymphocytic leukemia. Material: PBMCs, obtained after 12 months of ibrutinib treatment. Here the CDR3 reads CASSNRQGTYGYTF. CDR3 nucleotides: TGCGCCAGCAGCAACCGACAGGGAACCTACGGCTACACCTTC.